This is a list of T cell receptor beta chains from one sample in a study of graft-versus-host responses after intestinal transplantation. Sequenced by immunoSEQ multiplex PCR; TCRdb stores in-frame clones only, minus some. The table records 16,000 or so clones, 75% to 85% of them present only once. The sequenced sample was ileum tissue, obtained approximately 83 weeks after intestinal transplantation. The receptors were gathered from a human patient who received an intestinal transplant, so some T cells may come from the graft donor. The CDR3 runs from the conserved cysteine through the conserved F or W. The D gene is left open where the match is weak. Clone size, where shown, is once, few, many, or a class for clones that have expanded.

clone size	V gene	D gene	J gene	CDR3 DNA	CDR3 protein
once	TRBV6-5	-	TRBJ1-1	TGTGCCAGCAGTTCCCTCACTGAAGCTTTCTTT	CASSSLTEAFF
-	TRBV2	TRBD1	TRBJ2-5	TGTGCCAGCAGCCTTTCCGGGACAGGGCAAGAGACCCAGTACTTC	CASSLSGTGQETQYF
-	TRBV9	-	TRBJ2-6	TGTGCCAGCAGCGTCGAGTTAACCAACGTCCTGACTTTC	CASSVELTNVLTF
-	TRBV6-6	-	TRBJ1-6	TGTGCCAGCAGCAATCAGGGGAAGGGTTCACCCCTCCACTTT	CASSNQGKGSPLHF
-	TRBV4-2	-	TRBJ2-5	TGTGCCAGCAGCCCCCTTGGGGACGAGTACCAAGAGACCCAGTACTTC	CASSPLGDEYQETQYF
-	TRBV6-1	TRBD2	TRBJ2-2	TGTGCCAGCCGAGCGGGGGGAGACACCGGGGAGCTGTTTTTT	CASRAGGDTGELFF
-	TRBV15	TRBD1	TRBJ2-3	TGTGCCACCAGCAGGGACAGGGGGCCAGATACGCAGTATTTT	CATSRDRGPDTQYF
-	TRBV30	-	TRBJ1-1	TGTGCCTCCCTATCAGTAGATTCTTCCCTACTGAACACTGAAGCTTTCTTT	CASLSVDSSLLNTEAFF
-	TRBV7-6	-	TRBJ2-3	TGTGCCAGCAGCTCTGCTCCCTTTAGCACAGATACGCAGTATTTT	CASSSAPFSTDTQYF
-	TRBV18	-	TRBJ2-7	TGTGCCAGCTCACCACCTTTCGGACACGAGCAGTACTTC	CASSPPFGHEQYF
-	TRBV19	-	TRBJ1-1	TGTGCCAGTAGTTTAAGGGTGAACACTGAAGCTTTCTTT	CASSLRVNTEAFF
-	TRBV11-3	-	TRBJ2-1	TGTGCCAGCAGCTTAGGCAATGAGCAGTTCTTC	CASSLGNEQFF
-	TRBV6-5	-	TRBJ1-5	TGTGCCAGCAGTCCCGACTGGAATCAGCCCCAGCATTTT	CASSPDWNQPQHF
few	TRBV11-2	TRBD2	TRBJ2-5	TGTGCCAGCAGCCGAGCGGGGTTCGAAGAGACCCAGTACTTC	CASSRAGFEETQYF
few	TRBV5-1	-	TRBJ1-6	TGCGCCAGCAGGGACGGACACCTCGGGGGACCCCTCCACTTT	CASRDGHLGGPLHF
-	TRBV5-1	TRBD2	TRBJ2-3	TGCGCCAGCAGCTTCCGACTAGCGGCGGGAGATACGCAGTATTTT	CASSFRLAAGDTQYF
-	TRBV10-3	TRBD1	TRBJ2-7	TGTGCCATCAGTGAACTACTCCCGGGACAGGGGGCTTTCGAGCAGTACTTC	CAISELLPGQGAFEQYF
-	TRBV5-1	TRBD1	TRBJ1-1	TGCGCCAGCAGCCCTTACAGGGGAGGTGAAGCTTTCTTT	CASSPYRGGEAFF
-	TRBV5-1	-	TRBJ1-2	TGCGCCAGCAGCTTGGAAGGACAATCTGAGGGCTACACCTTC	CASSLEGQSEGYTF
-	TRBV27	-	TRBJ1-1	TGTGCCAGCAGTCCTCAGGTTTGGGGGATCACTGAAGCTTTCTTT	CASSPQVWGITEAFF
-	TRBV7-8	-	TRBJ1-5	TGTGCCAGCAGCTTAGTCCAGGTGGCTCAGCCCCAGCATTTT	CASSLVQVAQPQHF
-	TRBV18	-	TRBJ1-1	TGTGCCAGCTCACCTCCAAGTCCGCCAAGAGAAGCTTTCTTT	CASSPPSPPREAFF
-	TRBV6-1	-	TRBJ2-3	TGTGCCAGCAGTGACGGACCCCTACGGGGCACAGATACGCAGTATTTT	CASSDGPLRGTDTQYF
-	TRBV2	-	TRBJ2-7	TGTGCCAGCAATCCTAATCTTGTTGGGGTCAACGAGCAGTACTTC	CASNPNLVGVNEQYF
-	TRBV6-1	-	TRBJ1-3	TGTGCCAGCAACGGACACGGAAACACCATATATTTT	CASNGHGNTIYF
few	TRBV6-1	TRBD1	TRBJ2-7	TGTGCCAGCAGGAGGGGGCAAGGGGGGCAGTACTTC	CASRRGQGGQYF
once	TRBV2	-	TRBJ2-7	TGTGCCAGCAGCTTGGGACCGGGTATCGAGCAGTACTTC	CASSLGPGIEQYF
once	TRBV7-9	-	TRBJ1-1	TGTGCCAGCAGCTTCGCAGGGTTCAGCACTGAAGCTTTCTTT	CASSFAGFSTEAFF